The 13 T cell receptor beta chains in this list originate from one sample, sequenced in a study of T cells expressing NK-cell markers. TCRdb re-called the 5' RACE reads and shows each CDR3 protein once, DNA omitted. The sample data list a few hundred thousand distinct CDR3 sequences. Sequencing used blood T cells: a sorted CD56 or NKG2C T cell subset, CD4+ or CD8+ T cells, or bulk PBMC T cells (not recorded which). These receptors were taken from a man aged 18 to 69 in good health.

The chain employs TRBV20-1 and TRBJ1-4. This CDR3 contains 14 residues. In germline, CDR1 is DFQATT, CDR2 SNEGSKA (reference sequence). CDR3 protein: CSARRRATNRKLFF.

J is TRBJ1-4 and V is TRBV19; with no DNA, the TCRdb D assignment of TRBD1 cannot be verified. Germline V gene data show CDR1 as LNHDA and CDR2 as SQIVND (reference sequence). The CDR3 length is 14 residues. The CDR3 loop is CASSIYPGDEKLFF. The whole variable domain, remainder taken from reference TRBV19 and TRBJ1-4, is DGGITQSPKYLFRKEGQNVTLSCEQNLNHDAMYWYRQDPGQGLRLIYYSQIVNDFQKGDIAEGYSVSREKKESFPLTVTSAQKNPTAFYLCASSIYPGDEKLFFGSGTQLSVL.

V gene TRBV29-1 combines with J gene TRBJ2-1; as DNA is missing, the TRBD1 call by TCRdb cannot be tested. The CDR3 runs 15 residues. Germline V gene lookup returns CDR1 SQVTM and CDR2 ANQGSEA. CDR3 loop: CSVRPGQGYYNEQFF.

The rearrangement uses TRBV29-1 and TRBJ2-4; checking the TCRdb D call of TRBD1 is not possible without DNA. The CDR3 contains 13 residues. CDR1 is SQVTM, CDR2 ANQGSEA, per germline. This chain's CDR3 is CSALTRGGNIQYF.

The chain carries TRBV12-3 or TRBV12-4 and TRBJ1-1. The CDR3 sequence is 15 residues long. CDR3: CASTIRQFMNTEAFF.

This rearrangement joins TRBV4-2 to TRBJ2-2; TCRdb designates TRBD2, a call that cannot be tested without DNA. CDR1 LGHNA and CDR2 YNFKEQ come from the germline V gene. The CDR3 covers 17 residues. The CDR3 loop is CASSRTLAGTNTGELFF.

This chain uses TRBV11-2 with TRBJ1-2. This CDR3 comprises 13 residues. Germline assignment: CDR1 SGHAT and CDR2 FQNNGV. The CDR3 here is CASSLGISYGYTF.

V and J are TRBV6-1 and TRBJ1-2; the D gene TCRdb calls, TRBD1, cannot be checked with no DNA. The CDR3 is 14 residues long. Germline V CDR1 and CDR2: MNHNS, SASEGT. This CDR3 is CASSEDGQGFGYTF.

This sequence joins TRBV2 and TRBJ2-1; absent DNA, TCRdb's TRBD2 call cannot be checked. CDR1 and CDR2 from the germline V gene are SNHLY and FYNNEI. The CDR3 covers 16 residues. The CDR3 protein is CASSTTWTSGNNEQFF.

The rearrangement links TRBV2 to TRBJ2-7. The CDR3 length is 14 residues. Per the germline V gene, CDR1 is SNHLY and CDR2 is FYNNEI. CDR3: CASSEVGVVIKQYF.

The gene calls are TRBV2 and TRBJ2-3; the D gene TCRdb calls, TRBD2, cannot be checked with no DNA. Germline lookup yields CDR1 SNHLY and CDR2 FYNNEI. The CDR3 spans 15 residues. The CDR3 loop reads CASSNRDSGFDTQYF.

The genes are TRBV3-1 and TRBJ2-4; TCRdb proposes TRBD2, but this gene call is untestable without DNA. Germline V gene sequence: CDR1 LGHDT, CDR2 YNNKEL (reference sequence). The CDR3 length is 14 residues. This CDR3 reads CASSQVAGENIQYF.

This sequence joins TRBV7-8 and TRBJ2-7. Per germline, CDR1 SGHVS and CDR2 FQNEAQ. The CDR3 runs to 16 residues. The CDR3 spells CASSLGPPMSSYEQYF.